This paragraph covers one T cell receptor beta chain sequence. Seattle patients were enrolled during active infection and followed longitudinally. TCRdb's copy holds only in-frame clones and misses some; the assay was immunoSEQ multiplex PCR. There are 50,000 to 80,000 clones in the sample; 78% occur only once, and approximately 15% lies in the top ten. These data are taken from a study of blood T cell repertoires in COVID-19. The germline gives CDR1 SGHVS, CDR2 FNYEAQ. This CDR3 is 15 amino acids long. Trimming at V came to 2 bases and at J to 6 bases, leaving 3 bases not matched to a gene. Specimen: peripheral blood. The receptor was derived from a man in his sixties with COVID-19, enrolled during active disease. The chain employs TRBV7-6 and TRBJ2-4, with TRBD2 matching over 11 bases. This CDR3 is CASSLTSGRGNIQYF. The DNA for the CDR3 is TGTGCCAGCAGCTTAACTAGCGGGAGAGGAAACATTCAGTACTTC.